The rows below give T cell receptor beta chains drawn from one sample of a study of blood T cell repertoires in COVID-19. Repertoires were generated with immunoSEQ multiplex PCR, while TCRdb's copy carries only in-frame clones and drops some. The sample lists some 310,000 clones, around 92% occurring once. The sample taken for sequencing was PBMCs or T cells enriched from blood (not recorded which). The source is a woman under 40 who had recovered from COVID-19. Both conserved end residues are part of each CDR3. Fields, in order: J gene, D gene, clone size, V gene, CDR3 protein, CDR3 DNA. The D gene is left open where the match is weak. Clone size is stated in some rows and not others, as once, few, many or a class when expanded.

>TRBJ1-1|NA|NA|TRBV7-8
CASSLVSGYQNTEAFF
TGTGCCAGCAGCTTAGTTAGCGGCTACCAGAACACTGAAGCTTTCTTT
>TRBJ1-2|TRBD1|NA|TRBV11-1
CASSPDRGYNYGYTF
TGTGCCAGCAGCCCAGACAGGGGTTATAACTATGGCTACACCTTC
>TRBJ1-2|NA|NA|TRBV19
CASSIRHNYGYTF
TGTGCCAGTAGTATCAGACATAACTATGGCTACACCTTC
>TRBJ2-7|TRBD2|NA|TRBV5-1
CASSADGLAENYEQYF
TGCGCCAGCAGCGCGGATGGACTAGCGGAGAACTACGAGCAGTACTTC
>TRBJ1-1|NA|NA|TRBV3-1/TRBV3-2
CASSPVGGSNTEAFF
TGTGCCAGCAGCCCAGTAGGGGGATCAAACACTGAAGCTTTCTTT
>TRBJ1-1|TRBD1|NA|TRBV18
CASSLDRVTEAFF
TGTGCCAGCTCCCTAGACAGGGTCACTGAAGCTTTCTTT
>TRBJ1-6|NA|NA|TRBV9
CASSAESWGSYNSPLHF
TGTGCCAGCAGCGCGGAATCGTGGGGCAGTTATAATTCACCCCTCCACTTT
>TRBJ1-1|NA|NA|TRBV7-9
CASSRAGGNTEAFF
TGTGCCAGCAGCCGGGCGGGCGGGAACACTGAAGCTTTCTTT
>TRBJ1-4|TRBD1|NA|TRBV7-6
CASSQGYRGRQEKLFF
TGTGCCAGCAGCCAAGGCTACAGGGGCAGGCAGGAAAAACTGTTTTTT
>TRBJ1-1|TRBD1|NA|TRBV12-3/TRBV12-4
CASSFTGVLGAFF
TGTGCCAGCAGTTTCACAGGGGTTCTAGGAGCTTTCTTT
>TRBJ2-2|TRBD2|NA|TRBV19
CASSIRGLADTGELFF
TGTGCCAGTAGTATTAGGGGACTAGCGGACACCGGGGAGCTGTTTTTT
>TRBJ2-2|TRBD2|NA|TRBV7-6
CASSLELAGVTGELFF
TGTGCCAGCAGCTTAGAACTAGCGGGAGTCACCGGGGAGCTGTTTTTT
>TRBJ1-1|NA|NA|TRBV7-2
CASSLFMGGTEAFF
TGTGCCAGCAGCTTATTCATGGGGGGCACTGAAGCTTTCTTT
>TRBJ1-1|NA|NA|TRBV9
CASSPSSAMNTEAFF
TGTGCCAGCAGCCCTAGCTCGGCGATGAACACTGAAGCTTTCTTT
>TRBJ2-7|TRBD2|NA|TRBV7-3
CASSLGGGSSYEQYF
TGTGCCAGCAGCCTCGGAGGCGGGAGCTCCTACGAGCAGTACTTC
>TRBJ2-7|NA|NA|TRBV19
CASTKSGGTSSYEQYF
TGTGCCAGTACCAAATCGGGGGGCACCAGCTCCTACGAGCAGTACTTC
>TRBJ2-1|NA|NA|TRBV15
CATSRGTSVNEQFF
TGTGCCACCAGCAGAGGGACTTCCGTCAATGAGCAGTTCTTC
>TRBJ2-7|TRBD2|NA|TRBV3-1/TRBV3-2
CASSRSTSPRTFSYEQYF
TGTGCCAGCAGCCGATCGACTAGCCCGAGAACGTTCTCCTACGAGCAGTACTTC
>TRBJ1-2|NA|few|TRBV13
CASSLGRGTYGYTF
TGTGCCAGCAGCTTAGGCCGGGGGACCTATGGCTACACCTTC
>TRBJ2-5|NA|NA|TRBV7-8
CASSPRPETQYF
TGTGCCAGCAGCCCCCGTCCGGAGACCCAGTACTTC
>TRBJ2-6|NA|NA|TRBV6-2/TRBV6-3
CASSYPQGLTSGANVLTF
TGTGCCAGCAGTTACCCCCAGGGTCTTACCTCTGGGGCCAACGTCCTGACTTTC
>TRBJ2-4|NA|NA|TRBV28
CASSPSAAGQDIQYF
TGTGCCAGCAGCCCGTCGGCAGCGGGACAGGACATTCAGTACTTC
>TRBJ1-5|TRBD1|NA|TRBV19
CASTRTSRDRANQPQHF
TGTGCCAGTACCAGAACTAGCCGGGACAGAGCGAATCAGCCCCAGCATTTT
>TRBJ2-5|NA|NA|TRBV28
CASTPPFAEEGETQYF
TGTGCCAGCACTCCCCCCTTTGCGGAGGAGGGAGAGACCCAGTACTTC
>TRBJ2-4|TRBD2|NA|TRBV7-8
CASSPAGTSGKNIQYF
TGTGCCAGCAGCCCAGCCGGGACTAGCGGGAAAAACATTCAGTACTTC
>TRBJ1-5|NA|NA|TRBV6-5
CASSYSGPQPQHF
TGTGCCAGCAGTTACTCTGGCCCTCAGCCCCAGCATTTT
>TRBJ2-7|TRBD1|NA|TRBV27
CASILNRDRTYEQYF
TGTGCCAGCATCTTAAACCGGGACAGGACCTACGAGCAGTACTTC
>TRBJ2-7|NA|NA|TRBV6-5
CASSYRSSSSSYEQYF
TGTGCCAGCAGTTACCGGAGTAGCTCTAGCTCCTACGAGCAGTACTTC
>TRBJ1-5|TRBD1|few|TRBV28
CASSLISQGDANQPQHF
TGTGCCAGCAGTTTGATCTCCCAGGGGGACGCGAATCAGCCCCAGCATTTT
>TRBJ2-3|TRBD2|NA|TRBV19
CASSIGTTSGSMTDTQYF
TGTGCCAGTAGTATCGGGACTACTAGCGGGAGTATGACAGATACGCAGTATTTT
>TRBJ2-5|NA|NA|TRBV19
CASSQPLRGTQYF
TGTGCCAGTAGTCAGCCTCTCCGGGGGACCCAGTACTTC
>TRBJ1-5|NA|NA|TRBV6-6
CASSFPVGGNQPQHF
TGTGCCAGCAGTTTTCCCGTAGGAGGCAATCAGCCCCAGCATTTT
>TRBJ1-2|NA|few|TRBV2
CASTENRVSSYGYTF
TGTGCCAGCACCGAGAACAGGGTGTCAAGCTATGGCTACACCTTC
>TRBJ1-1|TRBD1|NA|TRBV14
CASSPVAGGTEAFF
TGTGCCAGCAGCCCTGTGGCAGGGGGCACTGAAGCTTTCTTT
>TRBJ1-6|NA|few|TRBV12-2
CASRRRGGRGPNNSPLHF
TGTGCAAGTCGCCGTCGTGGGGGCAGGGGGCCCAATAATTCACCCCTCCACTTT
>TRBJ2-1|NA|NA|TRBV10-3
CAISEVAGTYNEQFF
TGTGCCATCAGTGAGGTAGCAGGGACCTACAATGAGCAGTTCTTC
>TRBJ2-1|NA|NA|TRBV5-1
CASSLSGNNEQFF
TGCGCCAGCAGCTTGTCCGGGAACAATGAGCAGTTCTTC
>TRBJ2-5|NA|NA|TRBV7-9
CASSRFAETQYF
TGTGCCAGCAGCCGCTTCGCGGAGACCCAGTACTTC
>TRBJ1-1|TRBD1|once|TRBV29-1
CSGEGQTNTEAFF
TGCAGCGGAGAGGGACAGACGAACACTGAAGCTTTCTTT
>TRBJ2-1|TRBD2|NA|TRBV2
CASGGDYQPYNEQFF
TGTGCCAGCGGAGGGGACTACCAACCATACAATGAGCAGTTCTTC
>TRBJ2-3|TRBD2|NA|TRBV18
CASSARLAGPNTQSTDTQYF
TGTGCCAGCTCCGCTAGGCTAGCGGGACCCAATACGCAGAGCACAGATACGCAGTATTTT
>TRBJ2-3|TRBD2|NA|TRBV28
CASSFPHSGTSGSPPTDTQYF
TGTGCCAGCAGTTTCCCTCATTCCGGGACTAGCGGGAGCCCTCCCACAGATACGCAGTATTTT
>TRBJ1-2|TRBD1|NA|TRBV6-1
CASSEPGQGGGYTF
TGTGCCAGCAGTGAACCCGGACAGGGTGGTGGCTACACCTTC
>TRBJ1-2|NA|few|TRBV9
CASSSRTVNYGYTF
TGTGCCAGCAGCTCCCGGACAGTCAACTATGGCTACACCTTC